These T cell receptor beta chains were read from a single sample in a study of cytomegalovirus exposure and HLA in healthy donors. Only in-frame clones appear in the TCRdb table, and some are missing; sequencing was by immunoSEQ multiplex PCR. The repertoire table contains roughly 60,000 clones. Sequencing input: PBMCs. These receptors all stem from a woman aged 18-29 years in good health and CMV-seronegative. CDR3s include the opening cysteine and the closing phenylalanine or tryptophan. The D gene is left open where the match is weak.

v_gene	j_gene	d_gene	CDR3nt	CDR3aa
TRBV7-6	TRBJ1-1	.	TGTGCCAGCAGCCCAACCATAGGAGATCTGAACACTGAAGCTTTCTTT	CASSPTIGDLNTEAFF
TRBV4-1	TRBJ2-3	.	TGCGCCAGCAGCCAAGATTGGGCTAGCTCAGATACGCAGTATTTT	CASSQDWASSDTQYF
TRBV6-5	TRBJ2-7	.	TGTGCCAGCAGTTACCTTCCCCGTGGTGAGGACGAGCAGTACTTC	CASSYLPRGEDEQYF
TRBV6-5	TRBJ2-7	.	TGTGCCAGCAGCTTCGGGGGAGTGGGTTACGAGCAGTACTTC	CASSFGGVGYEQYF
TRBV4-2	TRBJ1-2	.	TGTGCCAGCAGCCAAGATTGGCGGTTAAGCCTAGGAAACTATGGCTACACCTTC	CASSQDWRLSLGNYGYTF
TRBV30	TRBJ1-2	.	TGTGCCTGGAGTGTACAGTCAGGGAGGGGCTACACCTTC	CAWSVQSGRGYTF
TRBV7-2	TRBJ1-2	.	TGTGCCAGCAGCCCATGGCGGGCCGGCTATGGCTACACCTTC	CASSPWRAGYGYTF
TRBV9	TRBJ2-1	TRBD2	TGTGCCAGCAGCTCGGGGCGGCTAGCGGGGGGATACTCCTACAATGAGCAGTTCTTC	CASSSGRLAGGYSYNEQFF
TRBV6-5	TRBJ1-2	TRBD1	TGTGCCAGCAGTCGCGACAGGGTGGGTGGCTACACCTTC	CASSRDRVGGYTF
TRBV4-1	TRBJ1-6	.	TGCGCCAGCAGCCAAGATTCCCGAGTCCCTAATTCACCCCTCCACTTT	CASSQDSRVPNSPLHF
TRBV5-8	TRBJ2-2	.	TGTGCCAGCAGCTACCCTCAGGTTCCCAACACCGGGGAGCTGTTTTTT	CASSYPQVPNTGELFF
TRBV5-1	TRBJ1-3	.	TGCGCCAGCAGATCAGGGTTAGGAAACACCATATATTTT	CASRSGLGNTIYF
TRBV25-1	TRBJ1-4	.	TGTGCCAGCAGTGAAAACGAGGGGAGGGGTGAAAAACTGTTTTTT	CASSENEGRGEKLFF
TRBV28	TRBJ2-5	TRBD2	TGTGCCAGCAGTGGGACTTGGCGGGAGGTCGGGGAGACCCAGTACTTC	CASSGTWREVGETQYF
TRBV11-3	TRBJ2-7	TRBD1	TGTGCCAGCAGCGGCAGGACAGGGGGCTACGAGCAGTACTTC	CASSGRTGGYEQYF
TRBV19	TRBJ1-2	.	TGTGCCAGTAAGGCAGGGAACTATGGCTACACCTTC	CASKAGNYGYTF
TRBV5-1	TRBJ2-1	.	TGCGCCAGCAGCTTGGCCGCTAGCTCCTACAATGAGCAGTTCTTC	CASSLAASSYNEQFF
TRBV28	TRBJ1-2	TRBD1	TGTGCCAGCAGTTTGAGGGACAGGGACTATGGCTACACCTTC	CASSLRDRDYGYTF
TRBV29-1	TRBJ1-2	TRBD1	TGCAGCGTTGATGCTGGGACAGGGCCTGCTAACTATGGCTACACCTTC	CSVDAGTGPANYGYTF
TRBV5-8	TRBJ2-1	TRBD2	TGTGCCAGCAGCTCACCGGGACTAGCGGACACATACAATGAGCAGTTCTTC	CASSSPGLADTYNEQFF
TRBV25-1	TRBJ2-7	.	TGTGCCAGCCAGGCAATCTCCTACGAGCAGTACTTC	CASQAISYEQYF
TRBV30	TRBJ2-7	.	TGTGCCTCAAGCGGGGACAAAAGCTCCTACGAGCAGTACTTC	CASSGDKSSYEQYF
TRBV11-3	TRBJ1-3	.	TGTGCCAGCAGCTTAGGCTTCCGGCAGGGTGAAGACACCATATATTTT	CASSLGFRQGEDTIYF
TRBV25-1	TRBJ1-5	TRBD1	TGTGCCAGCAGTGGGACAGGGGGCGCGGCTATAGGCAATCAGCCCCAGCATTTT	CASSGTGGAAIGNQPQHF
TRBV7-9	TRBJ2-1	TRBD2	TGTGCCAGCAGCTTCGAAGGACTAGCTGATGAGCAGTTCTTC	CASSFEGLADEQFF
TRBV6-5	TRBJ1-2	.	TGTGCCAGCAGTCGACAGTCGTTCTATGGCTACACCTTC	CASSRQSFYGYTF
TRBV29-1	TRBJ1-2	TRBD1	TGCAGCGTTGACCTACCGGGACAGATAAACTTC	CSVDLPGQINF
TRBV4-1	TRBJ2-1	TRBD2	TGCGCCAGCAGCCCTTCCGAGGGGCTAGCGGGGGGGGAATCCGACAATGAGCAGTTCTTC	CASSPSEGLAGGESDNEQFF
TRBV14	TRBJ1-2	.	TGTGCCAGCAGCCAAGGGGACTTCAGCCCCGGCGGGGGGGGCTACACCTTC	CASSQGDFSPGGGGYTF
TRBV30	TRBJ1-1	.	TGTGCCTGGACCCGAGGGGGTCCGAACACTGAAGCTTTCTTT	CAWTRGGPNTEAFF
TRBV9	TRBJ1-1	.	TGTGCCAGCAGCGTAGGACTCATACGGTCGCGGGTTGGCACTGAAGCTTTCTTT	CASSVGLIRSRVGTEAFF
TRBV15	TRBJ1-5	.	TGTGCCACCAGCAGGGTCGTAGGGGGAGAGGGCAATCAGCCCCAGCATTTT	CATSRVVGGEGNQPQHF
TRBV10-1	TRBJ2-3	TRBD1	TGCGCCAGCAGTGAGTCGATTTTGGGACAGGGGACGGCAGATACGCAGTATTTT	CASSESILGQGTADTQYF
TRBV5-1	TRBJ2-7	TRBD1	TGCGCCAGCAGCTTAACAGGGGAACCCTCCTACGAGCAGTACTTC	CASSLTGEPSYEQYF
TRBV7-9	TRBJ2-7	.	TGTGCCAGCAGCTCCCCTCCGGACAGCTACGAGCAGTACTTC	CASSSPPDSYEQYF
TRBV28	TRBJ1-2	.	TGTGCCAGCAGGGGTGGACAGACGTACATAAACTATGGCTACACCTTC	CASRGGQTYINYGYTF
TRBV11-2	TRBJ1-4	TRBD1	TGTGCCAGCAGCGACAGGGAAGGCTTTGAAAAACTGTTTTTT	CASSDREGFEKLFF
TRBV1	TRBJ1-2	.	TGCACCAGCAGCCAAGATGGGCTAGGGGCAGGGCCTGCTCCTAACTATGGCTACACCTTC	CTSSQDGLGAGPAPNYGYTF
TRBV6-5	TRBJ2-7	TRBD1	TGTGCCAGCAGTTACGGAGATCAGGGGGCCTACGAGCAGTACTTC	CASSYGDQGAYEQYF
TRBV4-2	TRBJ2-5	TRBD2	TGTGCCAGCAGCCAAGAAGGACGGTCTAGCGGGGGGTCAGAGACCCAGTACTTC	CASSQEGRSSGGSETQYF
TRBV2	TRBJ1-2	.	TGTGCCAGGACCCAAGGAGGGTATGGCTACACCTTC	CARTQGGYGYTF
TRBV18	TRBJ1-2	TRBD1	TGTGCCAGCTCACCACGGGCACAGGGGGCAGACTATGGCTACACCTTC	CASSPRAQGADYGYTF
TRBV11-2	TRBJ2-7	TRBD1	TGTGCCAGCAGCTCGACAGGGAGCTCCTACGAGCAGTACTTC	CASSSTGSSYEQYF
TRBV30	TRBJ2-2	.	TGTGCCTGGAAGAGCTTAGGGGCGAACACCGGGGAGCTGTTTTTT	CAWKSLGANTGELFF
TRBV6-5	TRBJ2-3	.	TGTGCCAGCAGTTCTCTAAGCACAGATACGCAGTATTTT	CASSSLSTDTQYF
TRBV20-1	TRBJ2-1	.	TGCAGTGATGGGCCGCGCAATGAGCAGTTCTTC	CSDGPRNEQFF
TRBV30	TRBJ1-1	.	TGTGCCTGGTTCGGGGACTCACTTGGGCCCTCTCGGCGGGGCACTGAAGCTTTCTTT	CAWFGDSLGPSRRGTEAFF
TRBV7-6	TRBJ2-7	TRBD2	TGTGCCAGCAGCCGGGGGGGGTACGAGCAGTACTTC	CASSRGGYEQYF